A single sample gave rise to the 18 T cell receptor beta chains below, sequenced in a study of cytomegalovirus exposure and HLA in healthy donors. The PCR had 60 Vbeta and 13 Jbeta primers. The table came from immunoSEQ multiplex PCR; TCRdb's copy has only in-frame clones and leaves some out. Of about 160,000 clones in the sample, 82% were seen once. Material for sequencing was PBMCs. The receptors originated from a man in his fifties or sixties in good health and CMV-seropositive.

The chain joins TRBV5-1 to TRBJ1-4; D unresolved. Germline V CDR1 and CDR2: SGHRS, YFSETQ. The CDR3 covers 16 residues. V was clipped by 0 bases and J by 3 bases, with 12 bases between them. The CDR3 coding sequence is TGCGCCAGCAGCTTGGCCGGTAGTTCCTCTAATGAAAAACTGTTTTTT. Translated: CASSLAGSSSNEKLFF.

This sequence joins TRBV6-6 and TRBJ1-3; perhaps TRBD1 as D (6 bases). V was cut by 7 bases and J by 0 bases, with 13 bases left in between. Germline values: CDR1 MNHNY, CDR2 SVGAGI (reference sequence). This CDR3 has 15 amino acids. The CDR3 loop is CASTWDTFSGNTIYF. The CDR3, as DNA: TGTGCCAGCACTTGGGACACCTTCTCTGGAAACACCATATATTTT.

The chain recombines TRBV5-1 with TRBJ1-1, with D unresolved. The CDR3 runs to 13 residues. Between the trimmed V and J ends, which lost 4 bases and 2 bases, there was a span of 9 bases. Germline V gene sequence: CDR1 SGHRS, CDR2 YFSETQ. CDR3 region: CASSPSFNTEAFF. The DNA of the CDR3 is TGCGCCAGCAGCCCAAGCTTTAACACTGAAGCTTTCTTT.

This chain joins TRBV19 and TRBJ1-2; 8 nucleotides line up with TRBD1. The ends lost 4 bases at V and 7 bases at J; junction bases unmatched: 14. The CDR3 runs 16 residues. CDR1 and CDR2 from the germline V gene are LNHDA and SQIVND (reference sequence). Here the CDR3 DNA reads TGTGCCAGTAGTACTTCTTCCGGACAGGGAGGAGGTGGCTACACCTTC. Protein: CASSTSSGQGGGGYTF.

V and J are TRBV4-2 and TRBJ2-2, with D unresolved. The CDR3 extends over 15 amino acids. Trimming took 3 bases from V and 2 from J, leaving 10 bases between them. Looked up from germline, CDR1 is LGHNA and CDR2 is YNFKEQ. CDR3 DNA: TGTGCCAGCAGCCAGCCAACAGCTAACACCGGGGAGCTGTTTTTT. It codes for CASSQPTANTGELFF.

The CDR3 nucleotides read TGTGCCAGCAGCTTTAGCGGGGGCGAGCAGTACTTC. Translated, it gives CASSFSGGEQYF. The V call is TRBV7-3, the J call TRBJ2-7, with TRBD2 matching over 9 bases. The V gene end was trimmed by 3 bases and the J gene end by 6 bases; junction bases not matched to a gene: 0. The CDR3 is 12 residues long. CDR1 and CDR2 from the germline V gene are SGHTA and FQGTGA.

This clone came up once. The chain employs TRBV7-9 and TRBJ2-5, with D unresolved. Trimming stripped 2 bases from V and 3 bases from J, with 7 bases between. This CDR3 region has 13 residues. From germline, CDR1 is SEHNR and CDR2 FQNEAQ (reference sequence). CDR3 in amino acids: CASSLFPEETQYF. Here the CDR3 DNA reads TGTGCCAGCAGCTTATTCCCCGAAGAGACCCAGTACTTC.

The chain employs TRBV29-1 and TRBJ2-3; 8 nucleotides align to TRBD1. The CDR3 extends over 14 amino acids. Looked up from germline, CDR1 is SQVTM and CDR2 is ANQGSEA. V shed 8 bases and J 4 bases; nucleotides not matched to a gene: 11. The CDR3, as DNA: TGCAGCCTTGCAGGGGGCGGATCGGCAGATACGCAGTATTTT. It yields the protein CSLAGGGSADTQYF.

The rearrangement uses TRBV19 and TRBJ1-5, with 8 nucleotides matching TRBD1. V shed 8 bases and J 7 bases; nucleotides not matched to a gene: 4. CDR3 length equals 12 residues. Germline CDR1 LNHDA, CDR2 SQIVND (reference sequence). The DNA of the CDR3 is TGTGCCAGTCGACAGGGGCGCCAGCCCCAGCATTTT. Its protein is CASRQGRQPQHF.

The gene calls are TRBV5-6 and TRBJ2-7, with 8 bases matching TRBD2. From germline, CDR1 is SGHDT and CDR2 YYEEEE. The CDR3 is 16 residues long. Trimming removed 1 base from V and 3 bases from J; junction bases left unmatched: 9. Here the CDR3 reads CASSLPESGRYYEQYF. The CDR3 DNA reads TGTGCCAGCAGCTTGCCTGAGAGCGGGAGATACTACGAGCAGTACTTC.

J is TRBJ2-3 and V is TRBV5-1; 13 bases are shared with TRBD2. Per germline, CDR1 SGHRS and CDR2 YFSETQ. The CDR3 is 17 residues long. The trim removed 2 bases at V and 6 bases at J, leaving 9 bases unmatched. This CDR3 reads CASSFGTSGIWRDTQYF. The CDR3 coding sequence is TGCGCCAGCAGCTTCGGGACTAGCGGGATCTGGAGGGATACGCAGTATTTT.

V gene TRBV6-1 combines with J gene TRBJ2-7; unclear D gene. This CDR3 has 11 amino acids. The V gene's germline CDR1 is MNHNS and CDR2 SASEGT. V was shortened by 3 bases and J by 5 bases, with 5 bases between the two germline ends. CDR3 loop: CASSDTDEQYF. The CDR3 bases are TGTGCCAGCAGTGACACAGACGAGCAGTACTTC.

The chain joins TRBV5-4 to TRBJ1-1; D gene ambiguous. V gave up 0 bases and J gave up 1 base, with 7 bases separating them. The germline CDR1 and CDR2 sequences are SGHNT and YYREEE (reference sequence). The CDR3 has 14 residues. This CDR3 is CASSLGRRNTEAFF. CDR3 coding DNA: TGTGCCAGCAGCTTGGGCCGGAGGAACACTGAAGCTTTCTTT.

The rearrangement links TRBV5-4 to TRBJ2-7; 7 bases are a match to TRBD2. This CDR3 is built from 14 residues. The V gene end was trimmed by 0 bases and the J gene end by 4 bases; junction bases not matched to a gene: 4. CDR1 is SGHNT, CDR2 YYREEE, per germline (reference sequence). CDR3 loop: CASSLAQGGYEQYF. CDR3 nucleotides: TGTGCCAGCAGCTTGGCGCAGGGAGGGTACGAGCAGTACTTC. Drawing the rest from reference TRBV5-4 and TRBJ2-7, the complete variable domain is ETGVTQSPTHLIKTRGQQVTLRCSSQSGHNTVSWYQQALGQGPQFIFQYYREEENGRGNFPPRFSGLQFPNYSSELNVNALELDDSALYLCASSLAQGGYEQYFGPGTRLTVT.

J is TRBJ2-7 and V is TRBV5-4; D is ambiguous. CDR1 is SGHNT, CDR2 YYREEE, per germline (reference sequence). V was clipped by 4 bases and J by 0 bases, with 17 bases between them. CDR3 length: 16 amino acids. CDR3 amino acids: CASSQRSSPSSYEQYF. CDR3 bases: TGTGCCAGCAGCCAACGGAGCAGCCCGAGCTCCTACGAGCAGTACTTC.

This clone was counted many times. The chain has TRBV4-3 and TRBJ1-5, with D unresolved. Trimming cost V 5 bases and J 4 bases, with 9 bases left between them. The CDR3 is made up of 13 amino acids. The germline V gene encodes CDR1 LGHNA and CDR2 YSLEER. CDR3 coding DNA: TGCGCCAGCAGCTCAAGGAGAAATCAGCCCCAGCATTTT. Its translation is CASSSRRNQPQHF.

V is TRBV5-4 and J is TRBJ2-7; a weak D match, TRBD1 (5 bases). The germline CDR1 and CDR2 sequences are SGHNT and YYREEE (reference sequence). Trimming shortened V by 4 bases and J by 4 bases, and 15 bases separated the two germline ends. CDR3 size: 14 residues. In DNA form, the CDR3 reads TGTGCCAGCAGCGAGCAGGGTTACGCGTACGAGCAGTACTTC. This translates into CASSEQGYAYEQYF.

This CDR3 is CASSREPGTGVGNQPQHF. The CDR3 bases are TGTGCCAGCAGCCGGGAGCCCGGGACAGGGGTTGGCAATCAGCCCCAGCATTTT. The chain combines TRBV5-8 with TRBJ1-5, with 10 nucleotides matching TRBD1. The CDR3 covers 18 residues. CDR1 and CDR2 from the germline V gene are SGHTS and YDEGEE. V was clipped by 4 bases and J by 2 bases; unmatched bases: 12.